These 4 T cell receptor beta chains were all obtained from the same sample, sequenced in a study of T cells after yellow fever vaccination (dated 2019 in TCRdb). Taken with the paper, the label for treatment or condition translates to: live attenuated yellow fever vaccine strain. To prepare the library, 5' RACE was applied. Reads for this sample came from an Illumina NovaSeq 6000. The raw public data were reprocessed by TCRdb itself: fastp quality trimming at Q25, MiXCR clonotype calling, in-frame beta chains only. When rows share a CDR3 protein, they turn into one entry using the most common DNA and genes. The sample data list 250,000 to 300,000 distinct CDR3 sequences, and 8.5% to 10% of these were observed just once. Clones ranked in the top ten supply about 3% of the sample. This specimen was CD4+ T cells sorted from PBMCs, taken 5 days after the yellow fever booster vaccination. The receptors derive from a man aged 18 to 30 who received the YFV17D yellow fever vaccine.

This clonotype was counted only a few times. The chain has TRBV7-2 and TRBJ2-1; the match to TRBD1 covers 9 bases. Trimming took 0 bases from V and 4 from J; bases not matched to a gene: 4. Germline CDR1 is SGHTA and CDR2 is FQGNSA. The CDR3 length is 16 residues. The CDR3 sequence is CASSLAWDRVYNEQFF. CDR3 in DNA: TGTGCCAGCAGCTTAGCGTGGGACAGGGTATACAATGAGCAGTTCTTC.

V gene TRBV7-2 combines with J gene TRBJ2-1; no clear D. CDR3 size: 13 residues. The germline CDR1 and CDR2 sequences are SGHTA and FQGNSA. V was clipped by 1 base and J by 6 bases, with 7 bases between them. CDR3 nucleotide sequence: TGTGCCAGCAGCTTAGTTCGCATCAATGAGCAGTTCTTC. This gives the protein CASSLVRINEQFF.

This clonotype was counted only a few times. J is TRBJ1-1 and V is TRBV24-1, with a weak D call TRBD1 (6 bases). From germline, CDR1 is KGHDR and CDR2 SFDVKD. V lost 5 bases to trimming and J lost 7 bases, with 13 bases between them. The CDR3 sequence is 13 residues long. The CDR3 DNA follows: TGTGCCACCAGTGGCAGGGGAACCGTTGAAGCTTTCTTT. Its translation: CATSGRGTVEAFF.

In its sample, this clonotype was seen a few times. The chain has TRBV3-1 and TRBJ2-3; D gene uncertain. Germline assignment: CDR1 LGHDT and CDR2 YNNKEL (reference sequence). This CDR3 has 13 residues. V gave up 0 bases and J gave up 6 bases, with 7 bases separating them. The CDR3 nucleotides read TGTGCCAGCAGCCAAGATATCAGGGATACGCAGTATTTT. Amino acids: CASSQDIRDTQYF.